This TCR beta chain was sequenced in a study of siplizumab effects on memory and regulatory T cells. General study results and limits: Naive T cells apparently outstripped memory cells in diversity and seemed major alloresponse contributors. With siplizumab, cumulative frequency of CD4+ memory-derived alloreactive sequences dropped significantly. Roughly 75-97% of proliferating clones (CD4+ or CD8+) could not be assigned a naive or memory phenotype.

Generated by immunoSEQ multiplex PCR, the TCRdb table keeps only in-frame clones and is missing some. The sample records 110,000 or so clones, about 92% being singletons. The V gene lost 2 bases and the J gene lost 5 bases, with 9 bases spanning the gap. The CDR3 covers 13 residues. Looked up from germline, CDR1 is SGHAT and CDR2 is FQNNGV. About this clone itself: Its antigen remains unidentified.

V usage is TRBV11-2 and J usage is TRBJ1-2; D not resolved. The sequenced material came from Tregs sorted from blood. This clonotype originated in a human donor in good health. The CDR3 sequence: CASSLPAGYGYTF. The CDR3 bases are TGTGCCAGCAGCTTACCGGCGGGGTATGGCTACACCTTC.